These 4 T cell receptor beta chains were sequenced from one sample in a study of T-cell memory formation after mild COVID-19. TCRdb re-called the 5' RACE reads with MiXCR, one entry per CDR3 protein. Seen here are under 550,000 distinct CDR3 sequences, 15% to 20% observed once, and the top ten hold around 12%. Sequencing input: PBMCs or a T cell subset sorted from them (not recorded which). The receptors were gathered from an adult woman who had mild COVID-19 (a few samples of this study predate the infection). Cell type and time point are not known.

This clonotype was picked up a small number of times. CDR3 DNA: TGTGCCAGCAGCTTCACCGGGACTAGCGGGAGAGGGGGTGAGCAGTTCTTC. As protein: CASSFTGTSGRGGEQFF. The chain employs TRBV7-3 and TRBJ2-1; 14 bases line up with TRBD2. Trimming took 3 bases from V and 9 from J; bases not matched to a gene: 10. This CDR3 spans 17 amino acids. Germline lookup yields CDR1 SGHTA and CDR2 FQGTGA.

The chain has TRBV19 and TRBJ2-2; D remains ambiguous. The CDR3 has 15 residues. The V and J ends lost 0 bases and 6 bases respectively, with 11 bases between them. From germline, CDR1 is LNHDA and CDR2 SQIVND (reference sequence). In DNA form, the CDR3 reads TGTGCCAGTAGTATAGAATCGGTTATCCCCGGGGAGCTGTTTTTT. It translates to CASSIESVIPGELFF.

This clonotype has a handful of counts. The chain is built from TRBV5-1 and TRBJ2-7; the match to TRBD2 covers 9 bases. This CDR3 is 15 amino acids long. V shed 0 bases, J shed 3 bases, and the junction held 4 bases outside the gene matches. Germline V gene lookup returns CDR1 SGHRS and CDR2 YFSETQ. CDR3 nucleotide sequence: TGCGCCAGCAGCTTGGCCCCTAGCGGGAACTACGAGCAGTACTTC. As protein: CASSLAPSGNYEQYF.

The rearrangement links TRBV27 to TRBJ2-2; TRBD2 agrees at 16 bases. V dropped 4 bases and J dropped 7; count of bases not matched to a gene: 12. The CDR3 has 19 residues. The germline CDR1 and CDR2 sequences are MNHEY and SMNVEV (reference sequence). CDR3 sequence reads: CASSSHPGLAGGEDGELFF. The CDR3 DNA reads TGTGCCAGCAGTTCCCACCCGGGACTAGCGGGAGGGGAGGACGGGGAGCTGTTTTTT.